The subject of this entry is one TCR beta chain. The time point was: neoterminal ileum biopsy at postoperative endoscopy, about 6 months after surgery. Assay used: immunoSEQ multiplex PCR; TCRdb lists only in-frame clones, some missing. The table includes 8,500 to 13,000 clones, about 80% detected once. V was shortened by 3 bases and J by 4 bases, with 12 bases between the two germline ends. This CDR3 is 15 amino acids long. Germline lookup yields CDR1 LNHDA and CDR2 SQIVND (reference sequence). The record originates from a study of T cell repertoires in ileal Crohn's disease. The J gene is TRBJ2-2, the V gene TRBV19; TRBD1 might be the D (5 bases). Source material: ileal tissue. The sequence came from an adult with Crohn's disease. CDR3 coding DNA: TGTGCCAGTAGTATCGGATGGACAAGCACCGGGGAGCTGTTTTTT. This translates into CASSIGWTSTGELFF.